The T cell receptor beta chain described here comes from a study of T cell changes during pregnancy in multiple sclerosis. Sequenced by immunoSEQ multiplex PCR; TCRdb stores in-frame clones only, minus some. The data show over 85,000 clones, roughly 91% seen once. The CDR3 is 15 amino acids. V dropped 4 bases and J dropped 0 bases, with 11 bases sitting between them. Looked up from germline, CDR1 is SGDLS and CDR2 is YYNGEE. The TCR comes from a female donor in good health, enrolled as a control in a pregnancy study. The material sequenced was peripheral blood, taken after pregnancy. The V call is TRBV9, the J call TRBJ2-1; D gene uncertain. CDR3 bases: TGTGCCAGCAGCCCCCGTGAGGTCTCCTACAATGAGCAGTTCTTC. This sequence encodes CASSPREVSYNEQFF.